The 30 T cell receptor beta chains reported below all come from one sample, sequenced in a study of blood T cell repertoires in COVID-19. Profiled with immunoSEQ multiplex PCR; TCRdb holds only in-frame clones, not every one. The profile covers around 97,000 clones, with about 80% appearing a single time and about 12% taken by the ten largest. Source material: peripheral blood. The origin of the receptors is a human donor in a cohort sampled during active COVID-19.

The DNA for the CDR3 is TGTGCCAGCAGCGTAGACCCAGGGAATAATTCACCCCTCCACTTT. It is translated as CASSVDPGNNSPLHF. The V gene is TRBV9, the J gene TRBJ1-6, with D perhaps matching TRBD1 (5 bases). Germline V lookup: CDR1 SGDLS, CDR2 YYNGEE. The V and J ends lost 0 bases and 5 bases respectively, with 9 bases between them. There are 15 residues in the CDR3.

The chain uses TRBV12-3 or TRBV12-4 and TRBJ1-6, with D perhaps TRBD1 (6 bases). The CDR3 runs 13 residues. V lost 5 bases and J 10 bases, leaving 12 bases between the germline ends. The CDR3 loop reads CASSGQSGSPLHF. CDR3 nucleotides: TGTGCCAGCAGTGGACAGAGCGGATCACCCCTCCACTTT.

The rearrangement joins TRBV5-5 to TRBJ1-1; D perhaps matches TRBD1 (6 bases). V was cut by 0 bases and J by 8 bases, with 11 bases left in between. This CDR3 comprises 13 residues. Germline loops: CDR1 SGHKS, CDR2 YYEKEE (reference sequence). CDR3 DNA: TGTGCCAGCAGCTTGGCTACAGGGACCGAAGCTTTCTTT. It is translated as CASSLATGTEAFF.

The CDR3 region is CASSTTGGSDTQYF. Written as DNA, the CDR3 is TGTGCCAGCTCAACGACAGGGGGGTCAGATACGCAGTATTTT. The gene calls are TRBV18 and TRBJ2-3; TRBD1 aligns across 9 bases. J was trimmed by 4 bases and V by 5 bases; bases with no gene match: 4. This CDR3 spans 14 amino acids. The germline V gene has CDR1 KGHSH and CDR2 LQKENI.

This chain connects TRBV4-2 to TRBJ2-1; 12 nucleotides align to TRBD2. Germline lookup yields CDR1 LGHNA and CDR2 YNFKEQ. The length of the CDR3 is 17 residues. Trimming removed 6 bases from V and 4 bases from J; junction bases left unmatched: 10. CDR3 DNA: TGTGCCAGCAGTCTTAGGGCTAGCGGGGGGGGATACAATGAGCAGTTCTTC. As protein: CASSLRASGGGYNEQFF.

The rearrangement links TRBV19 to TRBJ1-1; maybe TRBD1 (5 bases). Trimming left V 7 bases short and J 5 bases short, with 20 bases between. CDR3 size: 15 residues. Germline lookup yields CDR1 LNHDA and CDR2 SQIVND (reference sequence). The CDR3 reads CASTVTQTGGTEAFF. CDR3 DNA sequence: TGTGCCAGTACGGTAACCCAGACTGGGGGGACTGAAGCTTTCTTT.

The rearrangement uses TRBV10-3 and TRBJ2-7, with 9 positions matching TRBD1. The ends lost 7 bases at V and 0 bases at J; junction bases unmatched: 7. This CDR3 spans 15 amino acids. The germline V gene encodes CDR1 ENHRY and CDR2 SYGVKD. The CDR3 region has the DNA TGTGCCATCAAACGGGACAGGGCTCCCTCCTACGAGCAGTACTTC. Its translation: CAIKRDRAPSYEQYF.

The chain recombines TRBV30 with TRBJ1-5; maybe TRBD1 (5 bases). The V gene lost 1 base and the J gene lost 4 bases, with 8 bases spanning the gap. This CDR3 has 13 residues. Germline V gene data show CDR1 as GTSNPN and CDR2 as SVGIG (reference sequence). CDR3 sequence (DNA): TGTGCCTGGAGTGGGGGCAATAATCAGCCCCAGCATTTT. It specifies CAWSGGNNQPQHF. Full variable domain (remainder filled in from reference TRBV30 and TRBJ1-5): SQTIHQWPATLVQPVGSPLSLECTVEGTSNPNLYWYRQAAGRGLQLLFYSVGIGQISSEVPQNLSASRPQDRQFILSSKKLLLSDSGFYLCAWSGGNNQPQHFGDGTRLSIL.

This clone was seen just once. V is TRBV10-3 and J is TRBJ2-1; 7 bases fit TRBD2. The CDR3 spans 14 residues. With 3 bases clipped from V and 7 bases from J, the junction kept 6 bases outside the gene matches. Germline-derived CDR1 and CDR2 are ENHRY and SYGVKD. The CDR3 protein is CAISDGSSGNEQFF. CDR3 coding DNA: TGTGCCATCAGTGATGGGTCTAGCGGAAATGAGCAGTTCTTC.

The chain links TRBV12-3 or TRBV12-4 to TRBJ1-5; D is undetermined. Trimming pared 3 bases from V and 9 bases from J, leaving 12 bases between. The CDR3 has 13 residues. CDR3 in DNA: TGTGCCAGCAGTTTCGACGGTTCGGGGCCCCAGCATTTT. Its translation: CASSFDGSGPQHF.

For the CDR3, the DNA is TGTGCCAGCAGTTATATGGTGCCGGGAGCTAACTATGGCTACACCTTC. Amino acid sequence: CASSYMVPGANYGYTF. V is TRBV6-5 and J is TRBJ1-2; D remains ambiguous. This CDR3 has 16 residues. The germline V and J ends were trimmed by 3 bases and 0 bases, with 14 bases remaining between them. Germline-derived CDR1 and CDR2 are MNHEY and SVGAGI.

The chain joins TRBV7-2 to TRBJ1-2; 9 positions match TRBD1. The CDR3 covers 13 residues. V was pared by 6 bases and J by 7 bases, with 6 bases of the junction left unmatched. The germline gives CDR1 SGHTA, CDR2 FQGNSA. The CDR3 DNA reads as TGTGCCAGCAGTCCACAGGGGGCAGGTGGCTACACCTTC. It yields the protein CASSPQGAGGYTF.

CDR3 loop: CASSLRGGGEAFF. The CDR3 coding sequence is TGCGCCAGCAGCTTGAGGGGGGGCGGTGAAGCTTTCTTT. The gene calls are TRBV5-1 and TRBJ1-1; D perhaps matches TRBD1 (6 bases). V gave up 1 base and J gave up 7 bases, with 11 bases separating them. The CDR3 has 13 amino acids. The V gene's germline CDR1 is SGHRS and CDR2 YFSETQ.

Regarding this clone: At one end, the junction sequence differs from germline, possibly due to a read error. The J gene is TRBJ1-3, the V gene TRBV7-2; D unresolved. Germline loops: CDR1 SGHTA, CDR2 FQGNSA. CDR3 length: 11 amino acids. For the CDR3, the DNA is TGTGCCAGCAGCTTTGGAGACACCATATATTTT. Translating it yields CASSFGDTIYF.

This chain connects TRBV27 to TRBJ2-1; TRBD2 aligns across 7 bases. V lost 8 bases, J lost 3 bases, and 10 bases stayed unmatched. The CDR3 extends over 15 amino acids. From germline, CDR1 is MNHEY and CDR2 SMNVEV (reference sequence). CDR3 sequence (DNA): TGTGCCAGCCGGGTCTGGGGGGAGGGCTACAATGAGCAGTTCTTC. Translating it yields CASRVWGEGYNEQFF.

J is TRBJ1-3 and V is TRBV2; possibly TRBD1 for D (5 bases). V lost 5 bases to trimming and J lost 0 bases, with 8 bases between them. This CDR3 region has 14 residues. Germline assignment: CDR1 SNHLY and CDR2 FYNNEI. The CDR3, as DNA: TGTGCCAGCAGTCAGGGTCACTCTGGAAACACCATATATTTT. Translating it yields CASSQGHSGNTIYF.

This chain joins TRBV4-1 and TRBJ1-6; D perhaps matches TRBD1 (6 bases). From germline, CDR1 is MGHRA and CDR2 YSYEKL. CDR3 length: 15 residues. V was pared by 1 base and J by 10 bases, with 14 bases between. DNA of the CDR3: TGCGCCAGCAGCCAAGGGGGGGGCGTAGGGTCACCCCTCCACTTT. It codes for CASSQGGGVGSPLHF.

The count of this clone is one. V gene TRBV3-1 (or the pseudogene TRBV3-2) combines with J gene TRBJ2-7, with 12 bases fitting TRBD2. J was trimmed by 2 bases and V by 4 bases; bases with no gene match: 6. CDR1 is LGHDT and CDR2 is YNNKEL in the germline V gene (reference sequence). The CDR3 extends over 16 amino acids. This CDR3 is CASSRATSGGAYEQYF. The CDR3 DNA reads TGTGCCAGCAGCCGGGCGACTAGCGGGGGCGCCTACGAGCAGTACTTC.

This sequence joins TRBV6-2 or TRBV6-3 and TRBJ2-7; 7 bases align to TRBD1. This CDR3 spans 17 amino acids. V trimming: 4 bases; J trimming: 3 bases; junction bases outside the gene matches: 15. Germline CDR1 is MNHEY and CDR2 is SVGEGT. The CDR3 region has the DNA TGTGCCAGCAGTTCCGTAAAACTCCGGGACAGTAGCTACGAGCAGTACTTC. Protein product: CASSSVKLRDSSYEQYF.

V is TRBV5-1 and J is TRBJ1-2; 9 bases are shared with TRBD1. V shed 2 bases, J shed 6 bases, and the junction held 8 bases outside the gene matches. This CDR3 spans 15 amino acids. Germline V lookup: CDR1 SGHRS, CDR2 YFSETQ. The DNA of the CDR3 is TGCGCCAGCAGCTTAACCGGGACAGGGTTGGATGGCTACACCTTC. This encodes CASSLTGTGLDGYTF.

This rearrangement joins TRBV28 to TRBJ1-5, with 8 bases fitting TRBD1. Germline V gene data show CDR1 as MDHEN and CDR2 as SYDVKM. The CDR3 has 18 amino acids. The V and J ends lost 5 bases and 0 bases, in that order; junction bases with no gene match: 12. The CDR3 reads CASSTRDRSRHSNQPQHF. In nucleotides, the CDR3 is TGTGCCAGCAGTACGAGGGACAGGAGCCGCCATAGCAATCAGCCCCAGCATTTT.

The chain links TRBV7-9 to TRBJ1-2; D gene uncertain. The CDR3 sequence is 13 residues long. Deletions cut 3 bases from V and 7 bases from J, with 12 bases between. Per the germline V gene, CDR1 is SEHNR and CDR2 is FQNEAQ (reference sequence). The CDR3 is CASSFLTTGGYTF. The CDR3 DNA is TGTGCCAGCAGCTTTCTCACCACCGGTGGCTACACCTTC.

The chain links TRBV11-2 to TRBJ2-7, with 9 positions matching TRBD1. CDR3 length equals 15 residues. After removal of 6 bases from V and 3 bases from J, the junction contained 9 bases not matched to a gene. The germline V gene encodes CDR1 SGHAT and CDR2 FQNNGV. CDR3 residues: CASSRTGVIDYEQYF. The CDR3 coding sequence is TGTGCCAGCAGTAGGACAGGGGTTATTGACTACGAGCAGTACTTC.

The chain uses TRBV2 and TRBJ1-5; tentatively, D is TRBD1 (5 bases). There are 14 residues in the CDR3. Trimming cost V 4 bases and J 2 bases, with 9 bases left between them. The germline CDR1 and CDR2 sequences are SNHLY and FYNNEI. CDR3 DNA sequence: TGTGCCAGCAGTGGGCAGGGTGGCAATCAGCCCCAGCATTTT. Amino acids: CASSGQGGNQPQHF.

The CDR3 sequence: CASSLGGGGTGELFF. The CDR3 DNA reads as TGTGCCAGCAGCTTAGGCGGGGGGGGCACCGGGGAGCTGTTTTTT. The J gene is TRBJ2-2, the V gene TRBV11-3; 9 nucleotides match TRBD2. Germline loops: CDR1 SGHNT, CDR2 YENEEA. The CDR3 runs 15 residues. Trimming cost V 1 base and J 4 bases; bases outside gene matches: 1.

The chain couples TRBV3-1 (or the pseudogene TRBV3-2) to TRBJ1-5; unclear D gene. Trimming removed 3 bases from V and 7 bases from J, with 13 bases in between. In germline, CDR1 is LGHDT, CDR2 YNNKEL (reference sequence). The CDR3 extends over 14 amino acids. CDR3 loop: CASSQRAGTQPQHF. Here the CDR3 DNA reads TGTGCCAGCAGCCAGCGGGCAGGAACGCAGCCCCAGCATTTT.

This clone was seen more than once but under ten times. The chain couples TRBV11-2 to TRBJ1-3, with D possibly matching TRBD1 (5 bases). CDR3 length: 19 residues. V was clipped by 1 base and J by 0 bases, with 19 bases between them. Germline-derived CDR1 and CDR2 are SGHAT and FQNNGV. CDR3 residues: CASSLAGGLLPRSGNTIYF. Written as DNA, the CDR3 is TGTGCCAGCAGCTTAGCGGGGGGACTTCTTCCCCGCTCTGGAAACACCATATATTTT.

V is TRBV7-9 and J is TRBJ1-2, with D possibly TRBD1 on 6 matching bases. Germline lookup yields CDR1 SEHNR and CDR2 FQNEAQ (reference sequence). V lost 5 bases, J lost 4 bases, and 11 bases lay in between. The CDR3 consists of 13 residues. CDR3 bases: TGTGCCAGCAGCCCCGGACAGTTCTATGGCTACACCTTC. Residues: CASSPGQFYGYTF.

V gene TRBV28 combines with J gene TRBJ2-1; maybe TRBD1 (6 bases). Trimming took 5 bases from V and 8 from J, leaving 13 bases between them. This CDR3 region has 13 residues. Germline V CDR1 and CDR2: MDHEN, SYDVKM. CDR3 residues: CASSAQGSHEQFF. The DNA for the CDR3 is TGTGCCAGCAGTGCACAGGGATCCCATGAGCAGTTCTTC. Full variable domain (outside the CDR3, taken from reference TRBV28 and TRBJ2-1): DVKVTQSSRYLVKRTGEKVFLECVQDMDHENMFWYRQDPGLGLRLIYFSYDVKMKEKGDIPEGYSVSREKKERFSLILESASTNQTSMYLCASSAQGSHEQFFGPGTRLTVL.

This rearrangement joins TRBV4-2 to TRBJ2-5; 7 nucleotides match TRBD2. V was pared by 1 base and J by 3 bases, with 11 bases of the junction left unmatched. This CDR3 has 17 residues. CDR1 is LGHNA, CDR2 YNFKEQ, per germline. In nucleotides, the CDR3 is TGTGCCAGCAGCCAAGGGACCAGCCGGGGGGTTGAAGAGACCCAGTACTTC. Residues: CASSQGTSRGVEETQYF.